This T cell receptor (beta chain) was captured in a study of Ad26.COV2.S vaccination and SARS-CoV-2 variants. Overall study context: By the intramuscular route, Ad26.COV2.S was given once, or twice 56 days apart. Regarding the study as a whole: Using TCR breadth and depth analyses may have led to underestimated total T cell responses. Marked by substantial breadth, spike-specific CD8+ and CD4+ T cell responses were reportedly seen after vaccination.

The treatment is: some 19 received Ad26.COV2.S at low or high dose, single or two shots; about 5 received placebo; per-sample allocation not given. The samples date from day 63 after the first vaccine or placebo injection. The individual, an adult aged 18-55 years, was a donor in Boston. This CDR3 contains 16 residues. Per germline, CDR1 LNHDA and CDR2 SQIVND (reference sequence). J was trimmed by 3 bases and V by 7 bases; bases with no gene match: 9. Only in-frame clones appear in the TCRdb table, and some are missing; sequencing was by immunoSEQ multiplex PCR. The sample contains some 340,000 clones, about 86% of which appear only once. About this clone itself: Its antigen is undetermined.

Sequencing used peripheral blood, obtained in a trial of Ad26.COV2.S vaccine versus placebo. This chain links TRBV19 with TRBJ1-5, with 10 bases matching TRBD1. The sequence was collected from a person between 18 and 59 years old who received the Ad26.COV2.S COVID-19 vaccine or a placebo. The CDR3 DNA is TGTGCCAGTAACCTCCGGGACAGGGGAGTCAATCAGCCCCAGCATTTT. Its protein product is CASNLRDRGVNQPQHF.